One and the same sample provided the 16 T cell receptor beta chains below, sequenced in a study of Graves' ophthalmopathy and Graves' hyperthyroidism. RNA transcripts served as template for amplifying TCR beta CDR3 sequences. HTBI primers were used in a first-round RT-PCR, which preceded a second-round multiplex PCR. TCRdb fed the multiplex PCR reads into MiXCR, producing one record per CDR3 protein. In the table there are just over 600,000 distinct CDR3 sequences, about 20% of which are singletons. Source material: peripheral blood. These receptors were taken from a woman aged 18-35 years with stable Graves' hyperthyroidism. Some clones in this sample may be carry-over from other donors' samples.

This clonotype was found a few times. The rearrangement joins TRBV10-3 to TRBJ1-2; D is uncertain. The CDR3 runs to 13 residues. The germline V gene has CDR1 ENHRY and CDR2 SYGVKD. With 7 bases removed from V and 2 bases from J, the gap between germline ends came to 11 bases. The CDR3 DNA reads TGTGCCATCACCTCCGGACCGAACTATGGCTACACCTTC. This sequence encodes CAITSGPNYGYTF.

The V and J genes are TRBV11-2 and TRBJ1-1, with D tentatively TRBD1 (5 bases). Germline CDR1 and CDR2: SGHAT and FQNNGV. V was trimmed by 1 base and J by 2 bases, leaving 11 bases between them. CDR3 size: 15 residues. CDR3 DNA: TGTGCCAGCAGCTTAGCCAGGGAAATAAACACTGAAGCTTTCTTT. It yields the protein CASSLAREINTEAFF.

This clonotype has at least ten counts. The chain combines TRBV6-1 with TRBJ2-2; TRBD2 aligns across 14 bases. Germline V gene data show CDR1 as MNHNS and CDR2 as SASEGT. With 6 bases clipped from V and 7 bases from J, the junction kept 7 bases outside the gene matches. The CDR3 covers 16 residues. CDR3 sequence: CASSSRLAGGGGELFF. CDR3 nucleotides: TGTGCCAGCAGCTCCAGACTAGCGGGAGGGGGCGGGGAGCTGTTTTTT.

This clonotype came up many times. The chain is built from TRBV4-1 and TRBJ1-1; D call uncertain. The CDR3 is 15 amino acids. Germline CDR1 MGHRA, CDR2 YSYEKL. V was shortened by 3 bases and J by 1 base, with 12 bases between the two germline ends. The CDR3 loop is CASSQDRRGNTEAFF. In DNA, the CDR3 is TGCGCCAGCAGCCAGGATCGACGTGGGAACACTGAAGCTTTCTTT.

This clonotype was observed a few times. This chain links TRBV12-3 or TRBV12-4 with TRBJ1-5; TRBD1 matches at 8 bases. V lost 7 bases and J lost 7; bases outside the gene matches: 9. The CDR3 contains 14 residues. CDR3 loop: CASNSQGVEQPQHF. The CDR3 DNA reads as TGTGCCAGCAACTCACAGGGGGTTGAGCAGCCCCAGCATTTT.

This clonotype was counted at least ten times. The rearrangement joins TRBV6-1 to TRBJ1-6; perhaps TRBD1 as D (5 bases). The V gene's germline CDR1 is MNHNS and CDR2 SASEGT. V lost 6 bases and J lost 6, with 18 bases in between. The CDR3 length is 16 residues. The DNA of the CDR3 is TGTGCCAGCAGCCGTTCACGAGGGAGGGGTAATTCACCCCTCCACTTT. It specifies CASSRSRGRGNSPLHF.

This clonotype was counted a few times. The V and J genes are TRBV20-1 and TRBJ1-5; D not certain. Trimming removed 1 base at V and 13 bases at J, with 14 bases between. This CDR3 has 12 residues. Germline V gene data show CDR1 as DFQATT and CDR2 as SNEGSKA (reference sequence). The chain's CDR3 is CSARAPSEWQHF. Here the CDR3 DNA reads TGCAGTGCTAGAGCGCCGAGTGAGTGGCAGCATTTT.

Details on this clonotype: The junction does not match germline at one end; this may be a read error. The genes are TRBV27 and TRBJ2-7; D is uncertain. Germline V gives CDR1 MNHEY, CDR2 SMNVEV (reference sequence). This CDR3 is 15 amino acids long. Here the CDR3 reads CASSSTALSRYDQYF. The CDR3 nucleotides read TGTGCCAGCAGTTCAACGGCGCTCAGCCGCTACGATCAGTACTTC.

In its sample, this clonotype was seen many times. The J gene is TRBJ1-5, the V gene TRBV19; no clear D gene. Per germline, CDR1 LNHDA and CDR2 SQIVND (reference sequence). The CDR3 loop spans 15 amino acids. V dropped 1 base and J dropped 0 bases, with 7 bases sitting between them. The CDR3 protein is CASSIGGGSNQPQHF. CDR3 nucleotide sequence: TGTGCCAGTAGTATAGGGGGTGGTAGCAATCAGCCCCAGCATTTT.

This clonotype has a handful of counts. This sequence joins TRBV2 and TRBJ2-2, with 8 bases fitting TRBD2. V shed 3 bases, J shed 7 bases, and the junction held 1 base outside the gene matches. The germline V gene encodes CDR1 SNHLY and CDR2 FYNNEI. This CDR3 contains 13 residues. The CDR3 bases are TGTGCCAGCAGTGACCGGGGGGGCGGGGAGCTGTTTTTT. It yields the protein CASSDRGGGELFF.

The V call is TRBV29-1, the J call TRBJ1-1; D not resolved. The germline V gene encodes CDR1 SQVTM and CDR2 ANQGSEA. V lost 2 bases and J lost 0, with 7 bases in between. The CDR3 has 13 residues. CDR3 sequence: CSVESGMNTEAFF. CDR3 bases: TGCAGCGTTGAAAGCGGTATGAACACTGAAGCTTTCTTT.

The count of this clonotype is one. Relative to the germline gene, one junction end is altered; a read error may explain this. The V call is TRBV4-2, the J call TRBJ1-1; TRBD1 might be the D (5 bases). Germline V lookup: CDR1 LGHNA, CDR2 YNFKEQ. This CDR3 has 11 residues. The CDR3 DNA follows: TGTGCCAGCAGCCAGGGGGGTACGGCTTGCTTT. It codes for CASSQGGTACF.

The chain is built from TRBV20-1 and TRBJ1-1; D is perhaps TRBD1 (6 bases). Germline V gives CDR1 DFQATT, CDR2 SNEGSKA (reference sequence). Trimming shortened V by 0 bases and J by 5 bases, and 19 bases separated the two germline ends. The CDR3 covers 16 residues. The CDR3 coding sequence is TGCAGTGCTAGAGATGCGCAGGGGACACGCCAAACTGAAGCTTTCTTT. It yields the protein CSARDAQGTRQTEAFF.

This clonotype was counted ten times or more. V and J are TRBV6-2 or TRBV6-3 and TRBJ1-1; 8 nucleotides agree with TRBD1. CDR3 size: 15 residues. J was trimmed by 4 bases and V by 5 bases; bases with no gene match: 9. Germline lookup yields CDR1 MNHEY and CDR2 SVGEGT. CDR3 in DNA: TGTGCCAGCAGTAGACGACAGGGGTGGAGCACTGAAGCTTTCTTT. It translates to CASSRRQGWSTEAFF.

This clonotype occurred many times. The V call is TRBV7-2, the J call TRBJ1-2; D ambiguous. Deletions cut 1 base from V and 4 bases from J, with 13 bases between. This CDR3 region has 15 residues. Germline V lookup: CDR1 SGHTA, CDR2 FQGNSA. The CDR3 loop reads CASSLGGGISYGYTF. CDR3 nucleotides: TGTGCCAGCAGCTTAGGAGGAGGGATCAGCTATGGCTACACCTTC. Full variable domain (outside the CDR3, taken from reference TRBV7-2 and TRBJ1-2): GAGVSQSPSNKVTEKGKDVELRCDPISGHTALYWYRQSLGQGLEFLIYFQGNSAPDKSGLPSDRFSAERTGGSVSTLTIQRTQQEDSAVYLCASSLGGGISYGYTFGSGTRLTVV.

This clonotype has only a few counts. This chain connects TRBV28 to TRBJ2-7; TRBD2 aligns across 7 bases. The germline V gene has CDR1 MDHEN and CDR2 SYDVKM. The V and J ends lost 5 bases and 0 bases, in that order; junction bases with no gene match: 7. The length of the CDR3 is 15 residues. The CDR3 is CASSLVSGTSYEQYF. DNA for the CDR3: TGTGCCAGCAGTCTCGTGAGCGGGACCTCCTACGAGCAGTACTTC.